A selection of T cell receptor beta chains follows, all from one sample in a study of blood T cell repertoires in COVID-19. Here immunoSEQ multiplex PCR was the method, and the copy in TCRdb shows in-frame clones only, minus some. In the table there are tens of thousands of clones, more than 75% of which are singletons. The specimen sequenced was peripheral blood. Receptors were obtained from a human donor in a cohort sampled during active COVID-19. Each CDR3 is given with its conserved first and last residue. D genes are given only for firm matches. A clone size is listed for some rows: how often the clone was seen (once, few, many), or a class if it is expanded.

D: -; length: 15; J: TRBJ1-6; V: TRBV11-2; size: -; CDR3: CASSQMLGQISPLHF; DNA: TGTGCCAGCAGTCAGATGCTAGGCCAAATTTCACCCCTCCACTTT
D: -; length: 15; J: TRBJ2-5; V: TRBV25-1; size: -; CDR3: CASSEWIGRAKTQYF; DNA: TGTGCCAGCAGTGAATGGATCGGCAGGGCGAAGACCCAGTACTTC
D: -; length: 18; J: TRBJ2-1; V: TRBV19; size: -; CDR3: CASSIIGGPLIFYNEQFF; DNA: TGTGCCAGTAGTATAATCGGGGGACCCTTAATATTCTACAATGAGCAGTTCTTC
D: -; length: 15; J: TRBJ1-5; V: TRBV30; size: -; CDR3: CAWSKGVRSNQPQHF; DNA: TGTGCCTGGAGTAAGGGGGTTAGGAGCAATCAGCCCCAGCATTTT
D: TRBD2; length: 17; J: TRBJ2-1; V: TRBV27; size: once; CDR3: CASSPRAGLSSYNEQFF; DNA: TGTGCCAGCAGTCCTCGAGCGGGACTGAGCTCCTACAATGAGCAGTTCTTC
D: -; length: 12; J: TRBJ2-1; V: TRBV7-2; size: once; CDR3: CASSPTGYEQFF; DNA: TGTGCCAGCAGCCCAACAGGCTATGAGCAGTTCTTC
D: -; length: 14; J: TRBJ2-7; V: TRBV18; size: -; CDR3: CASSPPTGRGEQYF; DNA: TGTGCCAGCTCACCTCCGACAGGGCGGGGCGAGCAGTACTTC
D: TRBD1; length: 16; J: TRBJ2-1; V: TRBV4-3; size: -; CDR3: CASSQDRDRASNEQFF; DNA: TGCGCCAGCAGCCAAGACCGGGACAGGGCCAGCAATGAGCAGTTCTTC
D: -; length: 14; J: TRBJ1-1; V: TRBV18; size: -; CDR3: CASSPRGMNTEAFF; DNA: TGTGCCAGCTCACCGAGGGGGATGAACACTGAAGCTTTCTTT
D: TRBD2; length: 15; J: TRBJ2-3; V: TRBV19; size: -; CDR3: CASSRSGDSTDTQYF; DNA: TGTGCCAGTAGCCGGAGCGGGGATAGCACAGATACGCAGTATTTT
D: -; length: 16; J: TRBJ2-1; V: TRBV15; size: -; CDR3: CATSRDSGLGYNEQFF; DNA: TGTGCCACCAGCAGAGATTCCGGGTTAGGCTACAATGAGCAGTTCTTC
D: -; length: 14; J: TRBJ2-1; V: TRBV30; size: -; CDR3: CAWREGSTYNEQFF; DNA: TGTGCCTGGAGGGAAGGTAGCACCTACAATGAGCAGTTCTTC